This T cell receptor beta chain comes out of a study of blood T cell repertoires in COVID-19. Libraries were prepared by immunoSEQ multiplex PCR; TCRdb keeps only in-frame clonotypes and omits some of them. The sample has 90,000 to 120,000 clones; around 90% are singletons. The source of this sequence is a man aged 70 or older with acute or convalescent COVID-19. Sequences were obtained from peripheral blood.

DNA of the CDR3: TGTGCCAGCAGTTACAGCCCCTATAATTCACCCCTCCACTTT. Its protein is CASSYSPYNSPLHF. The genes are TRBV6-5 and TRBJ1-6; D uncertain. Germline values: CDR1 MNHEY, CDR2 SVGAGI. The ends were cut back, 2 bases at V and 2 bases at J, with 4 bases in the middle. The CDR3 loop spans 14 amino acids.